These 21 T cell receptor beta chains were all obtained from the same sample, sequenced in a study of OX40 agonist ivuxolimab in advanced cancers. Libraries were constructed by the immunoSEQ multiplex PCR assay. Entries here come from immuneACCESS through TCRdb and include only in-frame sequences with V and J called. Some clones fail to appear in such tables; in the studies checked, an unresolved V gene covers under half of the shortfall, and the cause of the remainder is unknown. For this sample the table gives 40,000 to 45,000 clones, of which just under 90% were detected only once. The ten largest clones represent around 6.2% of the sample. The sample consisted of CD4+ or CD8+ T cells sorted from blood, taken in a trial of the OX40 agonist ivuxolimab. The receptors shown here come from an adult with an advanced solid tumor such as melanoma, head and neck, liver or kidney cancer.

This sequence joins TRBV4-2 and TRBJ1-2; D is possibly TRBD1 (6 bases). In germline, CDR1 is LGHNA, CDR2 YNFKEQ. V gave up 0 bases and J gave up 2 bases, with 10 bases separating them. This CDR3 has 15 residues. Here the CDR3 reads CASSQEWDINYGYTF. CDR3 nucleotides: TGTGCCAGCAGCCAAGAATGGGACATAAACTATGGCTACACCTTC.

The DNA of the CDR3 is TGTGCCATCCGATCGGGAGGGAACACTGAAGCTTTCTTT. It yields the protein CAIRSGGNTEAFF. The chain has TRBV10-3 and TRBJ1-1; D not resolved. V was shortened by 8 bases and J by 1 base, with 11 bases between the two germline ends. This CDR3 has 13 amino acids. Germline CDR1 reads ENHRY; CDR2 reads SYGVKD.

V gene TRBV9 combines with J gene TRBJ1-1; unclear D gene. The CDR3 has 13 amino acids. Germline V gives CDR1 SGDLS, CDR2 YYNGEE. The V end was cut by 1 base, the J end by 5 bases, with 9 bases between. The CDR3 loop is CASSVLGETEAFF. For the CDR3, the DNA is TGTGCCAGCAGCGTACTGGGAGAGACTGAAGCTTTCTTT. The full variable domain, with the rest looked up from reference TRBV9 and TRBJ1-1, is DSGVTQTPKHLITATGQRVTLRCSPRSGDLSVYWYQQSLDQGLQFLIQYYNGEERAKGNILERFSAQQFPDLHSELNLSSLELGDSALYFCASSVLGETEAFFGQGTRLTVV.

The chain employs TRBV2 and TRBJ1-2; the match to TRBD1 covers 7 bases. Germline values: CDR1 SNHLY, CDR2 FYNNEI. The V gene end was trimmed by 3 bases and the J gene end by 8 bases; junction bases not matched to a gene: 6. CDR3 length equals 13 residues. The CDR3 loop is CASSDSGGVGYTF. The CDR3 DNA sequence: TGTGCCAGCAGTGATTCAGGGGGGGTAGGCTACACCTTC.

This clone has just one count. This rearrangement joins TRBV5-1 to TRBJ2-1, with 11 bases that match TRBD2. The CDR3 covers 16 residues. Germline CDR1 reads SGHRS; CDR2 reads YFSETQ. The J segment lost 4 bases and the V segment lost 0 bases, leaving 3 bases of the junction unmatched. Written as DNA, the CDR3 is TGCGCCAGCAGCTTGGAACCTAGCGGGGGGTACAATGAGCAGTTCTTC. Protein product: CASSLEPSGGYNEQFF.

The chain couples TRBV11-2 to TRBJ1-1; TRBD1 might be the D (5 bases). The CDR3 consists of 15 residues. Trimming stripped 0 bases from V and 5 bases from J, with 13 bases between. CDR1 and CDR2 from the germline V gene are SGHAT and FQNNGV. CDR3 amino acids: CASSLEVGRGTEAFF. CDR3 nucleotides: TGTGCCAGCAGCTTAGAAGTGGGTCGGGGGACTGAAGCTTTCTTT.

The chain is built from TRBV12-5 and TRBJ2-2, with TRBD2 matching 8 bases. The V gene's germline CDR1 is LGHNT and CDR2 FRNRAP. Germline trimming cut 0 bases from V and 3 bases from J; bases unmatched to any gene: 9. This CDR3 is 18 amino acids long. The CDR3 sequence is CASGLVPLLAEDTGELFF. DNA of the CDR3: TGTGCTAGTGGTTTGGTCCCCCTACTAGCGGAGGACACCGGGGAGCTGTTTTTT.

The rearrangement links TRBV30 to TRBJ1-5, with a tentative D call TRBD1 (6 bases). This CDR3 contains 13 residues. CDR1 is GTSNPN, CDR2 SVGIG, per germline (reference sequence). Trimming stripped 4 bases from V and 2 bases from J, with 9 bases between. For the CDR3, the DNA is TGTGCCTGGACAGGGGAACGCAATCAGCCCCAGCATTTT. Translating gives CAWTGERNQPQHF.

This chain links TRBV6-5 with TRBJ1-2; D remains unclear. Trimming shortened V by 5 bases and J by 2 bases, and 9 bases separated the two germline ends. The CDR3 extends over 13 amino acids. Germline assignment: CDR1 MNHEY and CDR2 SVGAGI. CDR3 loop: CASSPDKNYGYTF. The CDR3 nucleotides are TGTGCCAGCAGTCCCGACAAAAACTATGGCTACACCTTC.

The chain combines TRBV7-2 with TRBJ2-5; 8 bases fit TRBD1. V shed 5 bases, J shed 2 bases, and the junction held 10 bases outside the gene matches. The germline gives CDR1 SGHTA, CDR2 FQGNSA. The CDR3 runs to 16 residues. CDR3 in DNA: TGTGCCAGCAGCCGAAAAGCCGGGACAGGTCAAGAGACCCAGTACTTC. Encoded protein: CASSRKAGTGQETQYF.

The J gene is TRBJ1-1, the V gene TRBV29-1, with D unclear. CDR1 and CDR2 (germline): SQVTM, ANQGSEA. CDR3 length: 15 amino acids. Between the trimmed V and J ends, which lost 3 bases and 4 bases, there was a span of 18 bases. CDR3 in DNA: TGCAGCGTTGATAGAACTCGCCGTATCCGCACTGAAGCTTTCTTT. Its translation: CSVDRTRRIRTEAFF.

This chain's CDR3 is CATSRDLQGAGDTQYF. The DNA of the CDR3 is TGTGCCACCAGCAGAGATCTACAGGGGGCCGGAGATACGCAGTATTTT. The V gene is TRBV15, the J gene TRBJ2-3; TRBD1 matches at 9 bases. Trimming took 0 bases from V and 5 from J; bases not matched to a gene: 6. Germline CDR1 LNHNV, CDR2 YYDKDF (reference sequence). The CDR3 is 16 amino acids.

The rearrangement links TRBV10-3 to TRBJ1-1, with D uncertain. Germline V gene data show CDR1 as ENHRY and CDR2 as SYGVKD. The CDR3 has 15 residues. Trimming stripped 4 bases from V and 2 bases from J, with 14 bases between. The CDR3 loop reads CAISVGRSQNTEAFF. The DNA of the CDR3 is TGTGCCATCAGTGTAGGCCGCAGCCAAAACACTGAAGCTTTCTTT.

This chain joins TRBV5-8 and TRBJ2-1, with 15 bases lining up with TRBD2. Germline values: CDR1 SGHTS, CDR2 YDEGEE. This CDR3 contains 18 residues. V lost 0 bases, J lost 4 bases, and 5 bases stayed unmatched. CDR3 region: CASSLGGLAGGGYNEQFF. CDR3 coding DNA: TGTGCCAGCAGCTTGGGGGGACTAGCGGGAGGAGGTTACAATGAGCAGTTCTTC.

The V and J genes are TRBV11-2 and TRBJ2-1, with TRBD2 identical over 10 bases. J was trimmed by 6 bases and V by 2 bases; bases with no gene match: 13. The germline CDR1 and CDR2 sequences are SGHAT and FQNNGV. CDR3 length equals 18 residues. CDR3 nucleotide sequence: TGTGCCAGCAGCTTAATCGGTGCCCTAGCGGGAGCAGGCAATGAGCAGTTCTTC. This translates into CASSLIGALAGAGNEQFF.

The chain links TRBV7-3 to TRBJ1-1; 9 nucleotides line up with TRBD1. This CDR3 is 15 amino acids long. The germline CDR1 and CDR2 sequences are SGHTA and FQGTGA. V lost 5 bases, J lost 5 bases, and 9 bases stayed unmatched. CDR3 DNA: TGTGCCAGCAGCGCGGGACAGGGAGGTTGGACTGAAGCTTTCTTT. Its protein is CASSAGQGGWTEAFF.

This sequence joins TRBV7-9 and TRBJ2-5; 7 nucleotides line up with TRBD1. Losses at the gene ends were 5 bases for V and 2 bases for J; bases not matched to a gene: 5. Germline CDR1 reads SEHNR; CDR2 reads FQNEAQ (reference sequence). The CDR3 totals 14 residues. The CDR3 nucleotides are TGTGCCAGCAGCCCCCAGACAGGGCAAGAGACCCAGTACTTC. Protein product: CASSPQTGQETQYF.

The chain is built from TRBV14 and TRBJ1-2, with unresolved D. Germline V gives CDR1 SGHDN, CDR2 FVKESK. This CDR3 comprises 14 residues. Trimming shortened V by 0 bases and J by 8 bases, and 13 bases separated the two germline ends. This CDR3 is CASSQDHGGWGYTF. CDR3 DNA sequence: TGTGCCAGCAGCCAAGATCACGGTGGTTGGGGCTACACCTTC.

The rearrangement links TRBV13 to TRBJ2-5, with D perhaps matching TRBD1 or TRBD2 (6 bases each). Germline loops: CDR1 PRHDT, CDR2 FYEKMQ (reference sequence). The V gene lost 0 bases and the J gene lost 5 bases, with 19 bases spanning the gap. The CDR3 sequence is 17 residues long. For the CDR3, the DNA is TGTGCCAGCAGCTTAGGCTCACTCCCAGGGGCGGGGGAGACCCAGTACTTC. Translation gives CASSLGSLPGAGETQYF.

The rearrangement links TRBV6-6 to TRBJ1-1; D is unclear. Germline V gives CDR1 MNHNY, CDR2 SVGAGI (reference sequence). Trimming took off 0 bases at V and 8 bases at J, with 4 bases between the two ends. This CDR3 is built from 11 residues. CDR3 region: CASSYSEEAFF. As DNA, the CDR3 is TGTGCCAGCAGTTACTCGGAAGAAGCTTTCTTT.

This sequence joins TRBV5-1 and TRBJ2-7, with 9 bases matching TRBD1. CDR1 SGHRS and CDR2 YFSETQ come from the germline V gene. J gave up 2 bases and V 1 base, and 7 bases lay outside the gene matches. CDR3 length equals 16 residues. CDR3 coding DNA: TGCGCCAGCAGCTTGAGGACAGGGGATATGACCTACGAGCAGTACTTC. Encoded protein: CASSLRTGDMTYEQYF.